This passage covers 18 T cell receptor beta chains from one sample sequenced in a study of blood T cells in healthy people across ages. Primers used in a second PCR of about 7 to 12 cycles were a sample-barcoded 5' primer and a J-beta primer mix. TCRdb re-called the 5' RACE reads with MiXCR, one entry per CDR3 protein. The table records hundreds of thousands of distinct CDR3 sequences, about 62% of them present only once. Sequences were obtained from blood. These receptors originate from a man younger than 45 in good health.

The chain combines TRBV12-3 or TRBV12-4 with TRBJ2-5, with 7 bases matching TRBD2. CDR3 length equals 15 residues. V dropped 3 bases and J dropped 2; count of bases not matched to a gene: 6. The CDR3 reads CASSFPWREQETQYF. CDR3 in DNA: TGTGCCAGCAGTTTTCCATGGCGGGAGCAAGAGACCCAGTACTTC.

This clonotype showed up just a few times. The chain joins TRBV6-5 to TRBJ2-1; D is perhaps TRBD2 (6 bases). V was pared by 0 bases and J by 1 base, with 10 bases between. In germline, CDR1 is MNHEY, CDR2 SVGAGI. The CDR3 is made up of 16 amino acids. The CDR3: CASSYSNLASYNEQFF. The DNA for the CDR3 is TGTGCCAGCAGTTACTCGAATCTAGCGTCCTACAATGAGCAGTTCTTC.

This chain joins TRBV6-6 and TRBJ1-2, with a weak D call TRBD1 (5 bases). This CDR3 contains 13 residues. Germline V gene sequence: CDR1 MNHNY, CDR2 SVGAGI (reference sequence). The ends were cut back, 7 bases at V and 4 bases at J, with 13 bases in the middle. The CDR3 bases are TGTGCCAGCATTCGCCCAGGGACCTATGGCTACACCTTC. This encodes CASIRPGTYGYTF.

The chain recombines TRBV10-3 with TRBJ2-1, with 9 bases lining up with TRBD1. The CDR3 runs to 17 residues. V lost 3 bases, J lost 8 bases, and 14 bases stayed unmatched. Germline assignment: CDR1 ENHRY and CDR2 SYGVKD. CDR3 region: CAISDPIRTGVSHEQFF. The CDR3, as DNA: TGTGCCATCAGTGACCCTATTAGGACAGGGGTCAGCCATGAGCAGTTCTTC.

Ten or more counts support this clonotype. The chain has TRBV9 and TRBJ2-5; the D gene is possibly TRBD2 (5 bases). The CDR3 has 14 amino acids. The V and J ends lost 0 bases and 1 base respectively, with 7 bases between them. Per germline, CDR1 SGDLS and CDR2 YYNGEE. The DNA for the CDR3 is TGTGCCAGCAGCGTAGCGGGGTCCCAAGAGACCCAGTACTTC. It is translated as CASSVAGSQETQYF.

The CDR3 nucleotides are TGCAGTGCGACCTTCATGCGCGACGAGCAGTACTTC. Translation: CSATFMRDEQYF. This rearrangement joins TRBV20-1 to TRBJ2-4; no definite D call. The DNA matches TRBJ2-7 better at its end, which makes the J call doubtful. This CDR3 region has 12 residues. CDR1 DFQATT and CDR2 SNEGSKA come from the germline V gene (reference sequence).

This clonotype was seen a handful of times. This chain links TRBV4-3 with TRBJ2-1; 11 bases fit TRBD2. The CDR3 totals 15 residues. Germline loops: CDR1 LGHNA, CDR2 YSLEER. Germline trimming cut 4 bases from V and 6 bases from J; bases unmatched to any gene: 5. In nucleotides, the CDR3 is TGCGCCAGCAGCCGGGGGACTAGCGGTATCAATGAGCAGTTCTTC. Encoded protein: CASSRGTSGINEQFF.

This clonotype was recorded at least ten times. CDR3 nucleotide sequence: TGCAGTGCTCGGCCTTTTGGGGGAGTTGTTGTAGAGCAGTTCTTC. Protein sequence: CSARPFGGVVVEQFF. The rearrangement links TRBV20-1 to TRBJ2-1; D tentatively reads TRBD1 or TRBD2 (5 bases each). In germline, CDR1 is DFQATT, CDR2 SNEGSKA (reference sequence). This CDR3 spans 15 amino acids. Trimming pared 5 bases from V and 10 bases from J, leaving 24 bases between.

This clonotype was recorded once. The J gene is TRBJ2-3, the V gene TRBV24-1, with a weak D call TRBD2 (6 bases). V gave up 3 bases and J gave up 1 base, with 13 bases separating them. In germline, CDR1 is KGHDR, CDR2 SFDVKD. CDR3 length equals 16 residues. The CDR3 region is CATSDRSSVGTDTQYF. The DNA of the CDR3 is TGTGCCACCAGTGATCGGTCTAGCGTGGGCACAGATACGCAGTATTTT.

This chain links TRBV7-2 with TRBJ2-1; tentatively, D is TRBD2 (6 bases). CDR1 SGHTA and CDR2 FQGNSA come from the germline V gene. The CDR3 totals 14 residues. Trimming shortened V by 4 bases and J by 6 bases, and 13 bases separated the two germline ends. The CDR3 sequence: CASSSSLAANEQFF. The CDR3 region has the DNA TGTGCCAGCAGCTCTTCACTAGCAGCCAATGAGCAGTTCTTC.

This clonotype was observed once. The chain joins TRBV19 to TRBJ2-4, with 12 positions matching TRBD1. This CDR3 contains 16 residues. With V trimmed by 5 bases and J by 10 bases, 12 bases remained unmatched. Germline assignment: CDR1 LNHDA and CDR2 SQIVND (reference sequence). CDR3 sequence: CASSHSGRGQGAIQYF. The CDR3 DNA is TGTGCCAGTAGTCACTCAGGGCGGGGACAGGGGGCAATTCAGTACTTC.

The chain carries TRBV29-1 and TRBJ2-5; D may correspond to TRBD1 or TRBD2 (5 bases each). V dropped 8 bases and J dropped 2 bases, with 15 bases sitting between them. CDR1 and CDR2 from the germline V gene are SQVTM and ANQGSEA. The CDR3 runs 13 residues. CDR3 coding DNA: TGCAGCACCGCGAGGGGTTGGCAAGAGACCCAGTACTTC. It yields the protein CSTARGWQETQYF.

J is TRBJ2-5 and V is TRBV7-8; D unresolved. The length of the CDR3 is 11 residues. The germline V gene encodes CDR1 SGHVS and CDR2 FQNEAQ. CDR3 loop: CVGRRRRTQYF. In DNA, the CDR3 is TGTGTCGGGCGACGCCGTCGGACCCAGTACTTC.

In its sample, this clonotype was seen a few times. The chain has TRBV9 and TRBJ2-4; weak D call: TRBD2 (6 bases). The J call may be incorrect, as the DNA end agrees better with TRBJ2-7. The CDR3 sequence is 14 residues long. CDR1 SGDLS and CDR2 YYNGEE come from the germline V gene. In DNA form, the CDR3 reads TGTGCCAGCAGCGGGGCGGGAATACATCGCGAGCAGTACTTC. Its translation is CASSGAGIHREQYF.

The V call is TRBV6-2 or TRBV6-3, the J call TRBJ1-5; no definite D call. Trimming shortened V by 10 bases and J by 2 bases, and 15 bases separated the two germline ends. Per germline, CDR1 MNHEY and CDR2 SVGEGT. The CDR3 contains 14 residues. CDR3 DNA: TGTGCCAAACGGGCACGGAAATGCAATCAGCCCCAGCATTTT. It encodes CAKRARKCNQPQHF.

The chain has TRBV27 and TRBJ2-1, with 11 positions matching TRBD2. V dropped 2 bases and J dropped 5; count of bases not matched to a gene: 2. The CDR3 is 15 residues long. Germline CDR1 is MNHEY and CDR2 is SMNVEV (reference sequence). The CDR3 loop is CASSLLAGGHNEQFF. The CDR3 nucleotides are TGTGCCAGCAGTTTACTAGCGGGGGGACACAATGAGCAGTTCTTC.

The chain combines TRBV29-1 with TRBJ2-3, with TRBD1 matching over 7 bases. Trimming removed 8 bases from V and 0 bases from J; junction bases left unmatched: 11. The germline CDR1 and CDR2 sequences are SQVTM and ANQGSEA. The CDR3 loop spans 15 amino acids. For the CDR3, the DNA is TGCAGCTTAAGACAGGGCGCAACTAGCACAGATACGCAGTATTTT. It translates to CSLRQGATSTDTQYF.

V gene TRBV20-1 combines with J gene TRBJ2-6; D gene unclear. CDR1 DFQATT and CDR2 SNEGSKA come from the germline V gene (reference sequence). The CDR3 length is 13 residues. V gave up 4 bases and J gave up 2 bases, with 6 bases separating them. The CDR3 DNA is TGCAGTGCTAAGAACCCTGGGGCCAACGTCCTGACTTTC. This translates into CSAKNPGANVLTF.